This record covers a single T cell receptor (beta chain). Antigen: not known. All TRB cDNA libraries came from 5' RACE performed with UMI labels. TCRdb re-called the 5' RACE reads and catalogs CDR3 proteins one per entry, DNA excluded. This repertoire includes roughly 140,000 distinct CDR3 sequences. The data stem from a study of CXCR3-negative and CXCR3-positive naive CD8 T cells. Per the germline V gene, CDR1 is SEHNR and CDR2 is FQNEAQ (reference sequence). The CDR3 is 14 residues long. General study results and limits: Greater hydrophobicity was found in TRB CDR3s of CXCR3-positive naive cells than of CXCR3-negative naive cells. Both naive subsets showed comparably high diversity, and memory CD8+ cells showed much lower diversity.

The clonotype originates from a human donor in good health. Some clones in this sample may be carry-over from other donors' samples. The V gene is TRBV7-9, the J gene TRBJ1-1; TCRdb calls TRBD1, which cannot be checked without DNA. What was sequenced was naive CXCR3+ CD8+ T cells from blood. Subset here: CD45RO-CCR7+CD27+CD95- naive CD8+ T cells expressing CXCR3 (TNR3+). CDR3 region: CASSSIQGVTEAFF.